This paragraph reports one TCR beta chain. What it recognizes is unknown. Germline V gene lookup returns CDR1 KGHSH and CDR2 LQKENI. CDR3 length: 17 residues. V lost 2 bases to trimming and J lost 4 bases; unmatched junction nucleotides: 9. Sequencing used cDNA as its template, made by extracting RNA and reverse transcribing it. Generated by immunoSEQ multiplex PCR, the TCRdb table keeps only in-frame clones and is missing some. This repertoire shows 150,000 to 200,000 clones, roughly 60% found once; its top ten account for about 0.94%. Sample treatment: oral pan-JAK inhibitor, 5-10 mg twice daily. The data are from a study of CD8+ T cells in alopecia areata. About the study: Patients received oral tofacitinib, 5 to 10 mg twice daily, for moderate-to-severe alopecia areata.

Regarding the study as a whole: Compared with normal scalp, lesional scalp had higher clonality and more expanded CD8+ clones.

This material consisted of CD4+ T cells sorted from blood, taken at week 24, from a patient treated with tofacitinib. The chain combines TRBV18 with TRBJ1-5, with 9 bases that match TRBD1. The source of this sequence is a human donor with alopecia areata. The CDR3, as DNA: TGTGCCAGCTCACCAATGGGCCGGACAGGGGCTAATCAGCCCCAGCATTTT. Its translation: CASSPMGRTGANQPQHF.